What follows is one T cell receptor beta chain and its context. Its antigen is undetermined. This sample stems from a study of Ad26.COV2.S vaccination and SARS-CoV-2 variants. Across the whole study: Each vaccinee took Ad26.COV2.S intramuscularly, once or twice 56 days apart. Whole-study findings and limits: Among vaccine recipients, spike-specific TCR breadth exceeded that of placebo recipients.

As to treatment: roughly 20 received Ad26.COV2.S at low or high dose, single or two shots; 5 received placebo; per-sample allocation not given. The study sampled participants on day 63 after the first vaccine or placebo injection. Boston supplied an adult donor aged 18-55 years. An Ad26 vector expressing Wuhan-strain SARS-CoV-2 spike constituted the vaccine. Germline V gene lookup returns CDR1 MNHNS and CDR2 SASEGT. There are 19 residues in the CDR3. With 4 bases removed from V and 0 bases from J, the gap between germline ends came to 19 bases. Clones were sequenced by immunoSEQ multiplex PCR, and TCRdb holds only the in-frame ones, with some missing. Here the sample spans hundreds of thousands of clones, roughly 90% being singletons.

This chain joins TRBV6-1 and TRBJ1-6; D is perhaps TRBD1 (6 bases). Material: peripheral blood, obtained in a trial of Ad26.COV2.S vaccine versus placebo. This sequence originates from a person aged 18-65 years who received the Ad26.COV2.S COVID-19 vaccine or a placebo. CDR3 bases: TGTGCCAGCAGTGCCTACCGGCGAGGGGGGGACTCCTATAATTCACCCCTCCACTTT. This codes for CASSAYRRGGDSYNSPLHF.